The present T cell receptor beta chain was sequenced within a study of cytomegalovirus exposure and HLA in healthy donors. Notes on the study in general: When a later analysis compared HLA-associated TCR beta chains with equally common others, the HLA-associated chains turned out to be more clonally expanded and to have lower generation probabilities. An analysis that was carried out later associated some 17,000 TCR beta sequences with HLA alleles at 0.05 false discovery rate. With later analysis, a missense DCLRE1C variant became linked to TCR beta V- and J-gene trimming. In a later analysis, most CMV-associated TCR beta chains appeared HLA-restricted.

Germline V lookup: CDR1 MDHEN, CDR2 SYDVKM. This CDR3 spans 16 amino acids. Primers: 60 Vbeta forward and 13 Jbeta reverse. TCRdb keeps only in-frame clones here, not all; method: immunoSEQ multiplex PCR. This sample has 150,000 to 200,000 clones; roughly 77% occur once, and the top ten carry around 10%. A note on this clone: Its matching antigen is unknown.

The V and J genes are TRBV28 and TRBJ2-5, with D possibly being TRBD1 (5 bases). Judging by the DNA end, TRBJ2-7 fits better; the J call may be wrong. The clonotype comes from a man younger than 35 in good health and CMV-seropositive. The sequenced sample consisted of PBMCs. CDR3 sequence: CASSSPPGRAYYEQYF. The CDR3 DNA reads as TGTGCCAGCAGTTCGCCCCCCGGCAGGGCCTACTACGAGCAGTACTTC.